This T cell receptor beta chain was documented in a study of shared clonotypes between healthy human individuals. Findings and caveats of the study: Generally, estimated richness proved larger in naive subsets than it did in memory subsets.

V was cut by 6 bases and J by 6 bases, with 16 bases left in between. Germline CDR1 reads SGDLS; CDR2 reads YYNGEE. This CDR3 contains 13 residues. The authors divided CD4+ cells into CD45RA+ naive and CD45RA-negative memory subsets. This clone was seen more than once but under ten times. The antigen is unknown. Sequenced by immunoSEQ multiplex PCR; TCRdb stores in-frame clones only, minus some. The table lists over a million clones, about 96% of them singletons. This chain joins TRBV9 and TRBJ2-7, with a possible D match to TRBD1 (5 bases). The sequenced material came from naive CD4+ T cells sorted from blood. This sample's subset: CD45RA+ positively selected. This sequence originates from a man aged 25 to 40 in good health. CDR3 coding DNA: TGTGCCAGCAATGGGGCAGGGAATGGCGAGCAGTACTTC. Translating it yields CASNGAGNGEQYF.